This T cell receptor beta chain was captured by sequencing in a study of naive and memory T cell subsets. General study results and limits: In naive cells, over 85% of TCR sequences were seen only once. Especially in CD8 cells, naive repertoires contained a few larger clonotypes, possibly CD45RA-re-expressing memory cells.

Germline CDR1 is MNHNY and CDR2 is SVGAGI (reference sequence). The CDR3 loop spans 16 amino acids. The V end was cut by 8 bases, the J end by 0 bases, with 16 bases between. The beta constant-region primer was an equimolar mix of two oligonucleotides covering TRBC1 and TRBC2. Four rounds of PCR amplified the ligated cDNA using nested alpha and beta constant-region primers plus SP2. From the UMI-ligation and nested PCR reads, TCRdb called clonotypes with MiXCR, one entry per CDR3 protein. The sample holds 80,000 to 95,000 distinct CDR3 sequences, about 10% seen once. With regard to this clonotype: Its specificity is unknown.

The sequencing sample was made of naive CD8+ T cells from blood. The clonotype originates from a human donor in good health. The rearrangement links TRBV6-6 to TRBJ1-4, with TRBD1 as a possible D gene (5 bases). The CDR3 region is CASRSIGGATNEKLFF. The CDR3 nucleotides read TGTGCCAGCCGATCCATCGGGGGTGCAACTAATGAAAAACTGTTTTTT.